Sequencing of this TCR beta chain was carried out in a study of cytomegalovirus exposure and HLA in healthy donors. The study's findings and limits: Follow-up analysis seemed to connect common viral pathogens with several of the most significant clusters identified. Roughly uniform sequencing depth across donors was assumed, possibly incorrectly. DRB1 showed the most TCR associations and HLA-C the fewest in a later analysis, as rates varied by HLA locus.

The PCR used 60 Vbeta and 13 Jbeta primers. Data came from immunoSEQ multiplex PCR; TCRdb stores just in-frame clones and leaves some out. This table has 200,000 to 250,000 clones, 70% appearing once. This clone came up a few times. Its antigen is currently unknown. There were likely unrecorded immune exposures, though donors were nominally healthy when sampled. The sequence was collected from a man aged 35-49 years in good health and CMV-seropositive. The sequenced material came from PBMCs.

CDR3: CASSTGTNLEQYF. The CDR3 DNA reads as TGCGCCAGCAGCACCGGGACTAATCTCGAGCAGTACTTC. The rearrangement joins TRBV5-1 to TRBJ2-7, with 7 bases identical to TRBD2. The CDR3 runs 13 residues. Germline V CDR1 and CDR2: SGHRS, YFSETQ. J was trimmed by 6 bases and V by 4 bases; bases with no gene match: 7.